The 26 T cell receptor beta chains in this list originate from one sample, sequenced in a study of T cell clonality in common variable immunodeficiency. Broader study findings: Common variable immunodeficiency TCR beta sequences reportedly had fewer deletions and N-nucleotide insertions.

No antigen is known for these receptors. Using immunoSEQ multiplex PCR, the repertoire was profiled, and TCRdb retains in-frame clones only, with some absent. The sample yields some 30,000 clones, without any singletons. Sequencing was carried out using peripheral blood mononuclear cells. The receptor source for this set is a human donor with common variable immunodeficiency.

This clone was recorded at least ten times. Read coverage stops 3 residues before the CDR3 terminus; the germline J gene supplies the remainder. The gene calls are TRBV7-3 and TRBJ2-1; 9 bases line up with TRBD1. Germline CDR1 is SGHTA and CDR2 is FQGTGA. J was trimmed by 5 bases and V by 5 bases; bases with no gene match: 7. CDR3 size: 15 residues. CDR3 DNA (partial): TGTGCCAGCAGCGTGAGGACAGGGGTGGACAATGAG. This translates into CASSVRTGVDNE. The whole CDR3 protein is CASSVRTGVDNEQFF.

A few counts support this clone. The CDR3 end is not reached by the read, which stops 3 residues before it; the germline J gene fills it in. This rearrangement joins TRBV7-8 to TRBJ2-5; 9 nucleotides match TRBD2. Per the germline V gene, CDR1 is SGHVS and CDR2 is FQNEAQ. Trimming cost V 0 bases and J 5 bases; bases outside gene matches: 7. This CDR3 is 16 amino acids long. The CDR3 sequence: CASSLAAGGPQETQYF. CDR3 DNA (partial): TGTGCCAGCAGCTTAGCGGCGGGGGGGCCTCAGGAGACC.

This clone was seen more than once but under ten times. The CDR3 end falls 3 residues outside the read, so it is completed with the germline J gene. The V and J genes are TRBV19 and TRBJ1-6; 8 nucleotides agree with TRBD1. This CDR3 is built from 14 residues. J gave up 7 bases and V 4 bases, and 3 bases lay outside the gene matches. In germline, CDR1 is LNHDA, CDR2 SQIVND (reference sequence). The CDR3 region is CASSRQGSNSPLHF. The sequenced part of the CDR3 DNA is TGTGCCAGTAGTAGACAGGGGTCAAATTCACCC.

A few counts support this clone. Coverage ceases 3 residues before the CDR3 finishes, and the germline J gene fills in the end. This chain joins TRBV7-7 and TRBJ1-5; D ambiguous. V lost 10 bases and J 6 bases, leaving 4 bases between the germline ends. Germline CDR1 is SSHAT and CDR2 is FNYEAQ (reference sequence). This CDR3 spans 9 amino acids. CDR3 loop: CATSQPQHF. Incomplete CDR3 DNA: TGTGCCACCTCTCAGCCC.

Note on this clone: The CDR3 goes on 3 residues after the read ends, and that part is filled in from the germline J gene. The rearrangement joins TRBV5-1 to TRBJ2-1; a possible D gene is TRBD1 (6 bases). Germline CDR1 SGHRS, CDR2 YFSETQ. V shed 3 bases and J shed 6 bases, with 13 bases lying between them. This CDR3 region has 14 residues. Partial CDR3 DNA: TGCGCCAGCAGCTCTGGACAGTTGGGCAATGAG. Its translation: CASSSGQLGNE. The full CDR3 protein is CASSSGQLGNEQFF.

This clone appeared a few times. The CDR3 goes on 3 residues after the read ends, and that part is filled in from the germline J gene. Other DNA sequences from this sample encode an identical CDR3 as well. The rearrangement uses TRBV7-6 and TRBJ1-2; 10 bases match TRBD1. V gave up 5 bases and J gave up 7 bases; unmatched junction bases: 4. The CDR3 runs 13 residues. The germline V gene encodes CDR1 SGHVS and CDR2 FNYEAQ. The CDR3: CASSRGQGTGYTF. Incomplete CDR3 DNA: TGTGCCAGCAGCCGGGGACAGGGGACTGGC.

The CDR3 region is CASSPGEGNTIYF. The DNA read from the CDR3 is TGTGCCAGCAGCCCTGGGGAGGGGAACACC. The genes are TRBV11-3 and TRBJ1-3; possible D gene TRBD1, 5 bases. The CDR3 goes on 3 residues after the read ends, and that part is filled in from the germline J gene. Trimming left V 5 bases short and J 7 bases short, with 12 bases between. Germline CDR1 reads SGHNT; CDR2 reads YENEEA. The CDR3 contains 13 residues.

This clone was counted at least ten times. The read comes to an end 3 residues before the CDR3 does, leaving the germline J gene to fill in the end. The V call is TRBV29-1, the J call TRBJ2-3; D uncertain. The CDR3 extends over 11 amino acids. Germline V lookup: CDR1 SQVTM, CDR2 ANQGSEA. Trimming took off 7 bases at V and 4 bases at J, with 9 bases between the two ends. This chain's CDR3 is CSGASSDTQYF. The CDR3 DNA, read in part, is TGCAGCGGAGCGAGTTCAGATACG.

This clone was counted ten times or more. The sequence runs out 3 residues before the end of the CDR3; the remainder is reconstructed from the germline J gene. The rearrangement links TRBV20-1 to TRBJ2-7, with D uncertain. Germline values: CDR1 DFQATT, CDR2 SNEGSKA (reference sequence). V was clipped by 5 bases and J by 3 bases, with 20 bases between them. The CDR3 is 15 amino acids. The CDR3 bases that were read are TGCAGTGCTCCCTCCCTTTCCGGTGCTAACTACGAG. It codes for CSAPSLSGANYE. The complete CDR3 reads CSAPSLSGANYEQYF.

This clone was observed a handful of times. The read halts 3 residues ahead of the CDR3 end, with the missing end drawn from the germline J gene. The J gene is TRBJ1-2, the V gene TRBV23-1; D gene unclear. TRBV23-1 is an ORF, and what it does is uncertain. The CDR3 extends over 19 amino acids. With 7 bases removed from V and 0 bases from J, the gap between germline ends came to 27 bases. The CDR3 loop reads CASKHTVFSPHGPNYGYTF. Incomplete CDR3 DNA: TGCGCCAGCAAACACACCGTCTTTTCCCCTCATGGGCCTAACTATGGC.

In the case of this clone: The CDR3 end lies 3 residues beyond the end of the read and is filled in from the germline J gene. The chain uses TRBV7-3 and TRBJ2-2, with D possibly being TRBD2 (6 bases). The CDR3 covers 13 residues. Germline CDR1 reads SGHTA; CDR2 reads FQGTGA. Trimming left V 4 bases short and J 6 bases short, with 9 bases between. The sequenced CDR3 bases are TGTGCCAGCAGCTGGAGGGTGTCCGGGGAG. As protein: CASSWRVSGE. The whole CDR3 is CASSWRVSGELFF.

Of note for this clone: The read finishes 3 residues shy of the CDR3 end, and the germline J gene is used to complete it. V gene TRBV7-9 combines with J gene TRBJ1-1; no clear D gene. Germline V gives CDR1 SEHNR, CDR2 FQNEAQ (reference sequence). V shed 1 base and J shed 4 bases, with 4 bases lying between them. CDR3 length: 12 residues. The sequenced part of the CDR3 DNA is TGTGCCAGCAGCTTAGGGGCCACTGAA. This codes for CASSLGATE. The whole CDR3 protein reads CASSLGATEAFF.

This clone was seen many times. The read ends 3 residues shy of where the CDR3 ends; the end is completed using the germline J gene. V and J are TRBV7-8 and TRBJ1-5, with a tentative D call TRBD1 (6 bases). Germline-derived CDR1 and CDR2 are SGHVS and FQNEAQ. This CDR3 is built from 18 residues. Trimming shortened V by 5 bases and J by 5 bases, and 25 bases separated the two germline ends. The CDR3 loop reads CASSTLMTGTPNDQPQHF. CDR3 bases read: TGTGCCAGCAGCACCCTGATGACCGGGACACCGAACGATCAGCCC.

The table lists this clone with a few counts. The CDR3 end lies 3 residues beyond the end of the read and is filled in from the germline J gene. The rearrangement links TRBV7-9 to TRBJ1-2; D is ambiguous. Germline CDR1 SEHNR, CDR2 FQNEAQ (reference sequence). The CDR3 has 15 residues. CDR3 DNA, as far as it was read: TGTGCCAGCAGCTTAGCGCTGACCCCCCTCGGGGGC. Its protein product is CASSLALTPLGG. The complete CDR3 sequence is CASSLALTPLGGYTF.

In regard to this clone: The read ends 3 residues early relative to the CDR3; the germline J gene fills the gap. The V gene is TRBV16, the J gene TRBJ2-3, with D maybe TRBD2 (6 bases). The CDR3 has 17 residues. The germline V and J ends were trimmed by 4 bases and 0 bases, with 17 bases remaining between them. Per the germline V gene, CDR1 is KGHSY and CDR2 is FQNENV. The CDR3 DNA, read in part, is TGTGCCAGCAGCCCAGCGGGTTCTCGTGCTAGCACAGATACG. Amino acids: CASSPAGSRASTDT. The whole CDR3 sequence reads CASSPAGSRASTDTQYF.

This clone has a handful of counts. The read terminates 3 residues ahead of where the CDR3 ends, so the germline J gene completes it. The rearrangement joins TRBV18 to TRBJ2-7; a weak D match, TRBD1 (6 bases). There are 13 residues in the CDR3. V lost 0 bases and J lost 3, with 6 bases in between. From germline, CDR1 is KGHSH and CDR2 LQKENI. CDR3 sequence: CASSPPQGYEQYF. CDR3 DNA, as far as it was read: TGTGCCAGCTCACCACCACAGGGCTACGAG.

Ten or more counts support this clone. The read finishes 3 residues shy of the CDR3 end, and the germline J gene is used to complete it. The V gene is TRBV18, the J gene TRBJ2-3; TRBD2 matches 8 bases. Germline lookup yields CDR1 KGHSH and CDR2 LQKENI. The CDR3 is 15 amino acids. J was trimmed by 7 bases and V by 2 bases; bases with no gene match: 8. The CDR3 is CASSPVAGTQYTQYF. Incomplete CDR3 DNA: TGTGCCAGCTCACCAGTAGCGGGGACTCAGTATACG.

This clone was counted many times. The read ends 3 residues before the CDR3 terminus; that terminus is restored from the germline J gene. This sequence joins TRBV10-3 and TRBJ2-7; tentative D call: TRBD1 (6 bases). CDR1 and CDR2 (germline): ENHRY, SYGVKD. This CDR3 has 15 residues. Between the trimmed V and J ends, which lost 6 bases and 5 bases, there was a span of 20 bases. The part of the CDR3 DNA that was read is TGTGCCATCAGAGATACACAGGGTACGAATGACGAG. Translating gives CAIRDTQGTNDE. The complete CDR3 sequence is CAIRDTQGTNDEQYF.

This clone was observed many times. The read halts 3 residues ahead of the CDR3 end, with the missing end drawn from the germline J gene. The V call is TRBV6-2 or TRBV6-3, the J call TRBJ2-2; D not certain. V was shortened by 7 bases and J by 7 bases, with 16 bases between the two germline ends. The length of the CDR3 is 14 residues. Germline CDR1 reads MNHEY; CDR2 reads SVGEGT. Incomplete CDR3 DNA: TGTGCCAGCAACAACCTAGGTTTGGACGGGGAG. Encoded protein: CASNNLGLDGE. The CDR3 in its entirety is CASNNLGLDGELFF.

The sample holds a few counts of this clone. CDR3 protein: CSSPVAGYTF. Partial CDR3 DNA: TGCAGTTCACCAGTCGCTGGC. The V and J genes are TRBV20-1 and TRBJ1-2, with D unclear. The read falls 3 residues short of the CDR3 end, and the missing part is taken from the germline J gene. Looked up from germline, CDR1 is DFQATT and CDR2 is SNEGSKA (reference sequence). V was shortened by 8 bases and J by 7 bases, with 11 bases between the two germline ends. The CDR3 contains 10 residues.

This clone showed up just a few times. The sequenced CDR3 bases are TGCGCCAGCAGCTCGTTGTCCAGGCCTGAG. This gives the protein CASSSLSRPE. The CDR3 as a whole reads CASSSLSRPEQFF. This chain links TRBV5-1 with TRBJ2-1, with D unclear. The read ends 3 residues shy of where the CDR3 ends; the end is completed using the germline J gene. The CDR3 covers 13 residues. CDR1 is SGHRS and CDR2 is YFSETQ in the germline V gene. V was trimmed by 3 bases and J by 9 bases, leaving 13 bases between them.

Note on this clone: The missing CDR3 end, 3 residues past where the read stops, is filled in from the germline J gene. The rearrangement uses TRBV13 and TRBJ2-7; 9 bases map to TRBD1. The J segment lost 2 bases and the V segment lost 5 bases, leaving 10 bases of the junction unmatched. Germline values: CDR1 PRHDT, CDR2 FYEKMQ (reference sequence). This CDR3 is 16 amino acids long. Partial CDR3 DNA: TGTGCCAGCAGCCCCCGTCGGGGACAGGGTACCTACGAG. It is translated as CASSPRRGQGTYE. In full, the CDR3 reads CASSPRRGQGTYEQYF.

This clone appeared many times. The read ends 3 residues shy of where the CDR3 ends; the end is completed using the germline J gene. The J gene is TRBJ1-1, the V gene TRBV29-1, with D tentatively TRBD1 (6 bases). Germline CDR1 and CDR2: SQVTM and ANQGSEA. The V and J ends lost 7 bases and 0 bases respectively, with 15 bases between them. This CDR3 contains 14 residues. CDR3: CSARTGQMNTEAFF. The part of the CDR3 DNA that was read is TGCAGCGCACGTACAGGGCAGATGAACACTGAA.

In the case of this clone: Read sequence stops 3 residues before the CDR3 end, and the germline J gene provides the missing end. The chain is built from TRBV2 and TRBJ1-6, with TRBD1 matching over 8 bases. Trimming cost V 7 bases and J 7 bases; bases outside gene matches: 3. This CDR3 spans 13 amino acids. Per germline, CDR1 SNHLY and CDR2 FYNNEI. Here the CDR3 reads CASKGQANSPLHF. CDR3 DNA, as far as it was read: TGTGCCAGCAAGGGACAGGCAAATTCACCC.

There are a few counts of this clone. The read finishes 3 residues shy of the CDR3 end, and the germline J gene is used to complete it. This rearrangement joins TRBV19 to TRBJ2-3; 7 positions agree with TRBD2. CDR1 is LNHDA and CDR2 is SQIVND in the germline V gene (reference sequence). CDR3 size: 14 residues. Trimming took 3 bases from V and 6 from J; bases not matched to a gene: 6. CDR3 residues: CASSIPRGSDTQYF. Incomplete CDR3 DNA: TGTGCCAGTAGTATTCCGCGGGGGTCCGATACG.

This clone showed up many times. The CDR3 is CASSPVRYPYEQYF. The covered CDR3 bases are TGTGCCAGCAGCCCCGTGAGGTACCCCTACGAG. V gene TRBV5-6 combines with J gene TRBJ2-7; D gene uncertain. The read stops 3 residues short of the end of the CDR3; the missing end is completed from the germline J gene. V lost 4 bases and J lost 2, with 13 bases in between. The length of the CDR3 is 14 residues. Germline V CDR1 and CDR2: SGHDT, YYEEEE.